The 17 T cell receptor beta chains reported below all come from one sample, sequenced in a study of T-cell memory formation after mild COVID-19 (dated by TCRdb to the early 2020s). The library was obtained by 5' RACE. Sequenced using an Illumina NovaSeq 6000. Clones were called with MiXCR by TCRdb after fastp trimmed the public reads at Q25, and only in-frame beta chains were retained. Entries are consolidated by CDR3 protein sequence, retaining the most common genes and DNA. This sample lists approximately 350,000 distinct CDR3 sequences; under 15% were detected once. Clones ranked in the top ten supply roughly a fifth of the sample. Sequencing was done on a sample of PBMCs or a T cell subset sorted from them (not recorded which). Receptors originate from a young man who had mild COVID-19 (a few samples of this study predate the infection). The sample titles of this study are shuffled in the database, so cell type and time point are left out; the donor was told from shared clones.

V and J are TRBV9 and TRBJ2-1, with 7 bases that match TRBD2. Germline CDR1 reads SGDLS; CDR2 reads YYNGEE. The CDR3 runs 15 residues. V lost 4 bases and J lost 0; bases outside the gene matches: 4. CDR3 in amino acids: CASSMGGVSYNEQFF. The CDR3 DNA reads TGTGCCAGCAGCATGGGGGGGGTCTCCTACAATGAGCAGTTCTTC.

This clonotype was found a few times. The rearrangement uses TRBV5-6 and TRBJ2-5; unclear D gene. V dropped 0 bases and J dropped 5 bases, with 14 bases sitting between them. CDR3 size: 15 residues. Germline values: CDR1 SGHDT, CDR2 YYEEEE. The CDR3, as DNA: TGTGCCAGCAGCTTGGCTTTACCATGGACGGAGACCCAGTACTTC. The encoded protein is CASSLALPWTETQYF.

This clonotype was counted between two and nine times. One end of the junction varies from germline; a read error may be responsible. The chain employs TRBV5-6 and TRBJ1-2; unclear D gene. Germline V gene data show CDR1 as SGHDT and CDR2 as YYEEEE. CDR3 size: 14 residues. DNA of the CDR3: TGTGCCAGCAGTTTGGACGGATCTAACTATGGCTACACCTTC. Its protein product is CASSLDGSNYGYTF. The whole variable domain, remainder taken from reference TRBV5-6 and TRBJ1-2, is DAGVTQSPTHLIKTRGQQVTLRCSPKSGHDTVSWYQQALGQGPQFIFQYYEEEERQRGNFPDRFSGHQFPNYSSELNVNALLLGDSALYLCASSLDGSNYGYTFGSGTRLTVV.

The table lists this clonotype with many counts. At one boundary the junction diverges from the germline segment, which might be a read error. This CDR3 is CASSLGGASTDTQYF. CDR3 in DNA: TGTGCCAGCAGTTTAGGGGGGGCTAGCACAGATACGCAGTATTTT. The J gene is TRBJ2-3, the V gene TRBV11-3; a possible D gene is TRBD2 (7 bases). Germline-derived CDR1 and CDR2 are SGHNT and YENEEA. The CDR3 loop spans 15 amino acids.

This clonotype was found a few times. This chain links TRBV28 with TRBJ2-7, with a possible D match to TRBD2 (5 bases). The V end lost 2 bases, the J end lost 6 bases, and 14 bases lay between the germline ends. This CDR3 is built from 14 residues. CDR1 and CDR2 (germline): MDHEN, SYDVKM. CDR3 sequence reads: CASSLANGEGEQYV. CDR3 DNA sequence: TGTGCCAGCAGTTTAGCGAACGGGGAAGGCGAGCAGTACGTC.

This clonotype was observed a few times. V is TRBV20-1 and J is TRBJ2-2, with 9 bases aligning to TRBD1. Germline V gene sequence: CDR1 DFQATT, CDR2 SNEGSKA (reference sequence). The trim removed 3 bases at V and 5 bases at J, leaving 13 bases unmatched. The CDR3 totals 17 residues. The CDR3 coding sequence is TGCAGTGCTAGGCCCCGGCGGACAGGGGTTGGAACCGGGGAGCTGTTTTTT. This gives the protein CSARPRRTGVGTGELFF.

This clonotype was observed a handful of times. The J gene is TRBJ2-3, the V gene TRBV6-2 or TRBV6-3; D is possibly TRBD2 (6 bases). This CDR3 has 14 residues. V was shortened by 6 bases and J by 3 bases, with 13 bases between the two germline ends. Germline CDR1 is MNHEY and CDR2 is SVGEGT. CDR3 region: CASSPPTRTDTQYF. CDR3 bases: TGTGCCAGCAGCCCCCCGACTAGAACAGATACGCAGTATTTT.

CDR3 nucleotides: TGCGCCAGCAGCTTGCGTAGCGGGGAAGGGGAGCAGTACTTC. It translates to CASSLRSGEGEQYF. J is TRBJ2-7 and V is TRBV5-1, with TRBD2 identical over 8 bases. Germline loops: CDR1 SGHRS, CDR2 YFSETQ. V was clipped by 1 base and J by 7 bases; unmatched bases: 7. The CDR3 covers 14 residues.

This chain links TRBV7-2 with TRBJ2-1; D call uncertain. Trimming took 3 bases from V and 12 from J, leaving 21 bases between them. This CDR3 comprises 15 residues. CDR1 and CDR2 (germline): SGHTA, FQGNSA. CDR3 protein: CASSFNPTGHGWQFF. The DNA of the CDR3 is TGTGCCAGCAGCTTCAACCCAACGGGCCACGGCTGGCAGTTCTTC.

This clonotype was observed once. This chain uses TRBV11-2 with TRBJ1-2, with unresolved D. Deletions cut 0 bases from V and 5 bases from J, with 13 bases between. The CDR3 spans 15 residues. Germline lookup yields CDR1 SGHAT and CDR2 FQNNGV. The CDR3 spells CASSLESASNYGYTF. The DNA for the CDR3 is TGTGCCAGCAGCTTAGAGTCCGCAAGCAATTATGGCTACACCTTC.

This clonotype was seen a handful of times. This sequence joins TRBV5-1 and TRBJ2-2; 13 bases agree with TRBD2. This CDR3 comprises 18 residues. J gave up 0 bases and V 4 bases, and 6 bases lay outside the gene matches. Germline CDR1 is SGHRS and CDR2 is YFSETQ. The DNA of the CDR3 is TGCGCCAGCAGCCCGAGGACTAGCGGGGGCGCGAACACCGGGGAGCTGTTTTTT. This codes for CASSPRTSGGANTGELFF. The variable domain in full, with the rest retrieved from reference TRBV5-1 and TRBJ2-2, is KAGVTQTPRYLIKTRGQQVTLSCSPISGHRSVSWYQQTPGQGLQFLFEYFSETQRNKGNFPGRFSGRQFSNSRSEMNVSTLELGDSALYLCASSPRTSGGANTGELFFGEGSRLTVL.

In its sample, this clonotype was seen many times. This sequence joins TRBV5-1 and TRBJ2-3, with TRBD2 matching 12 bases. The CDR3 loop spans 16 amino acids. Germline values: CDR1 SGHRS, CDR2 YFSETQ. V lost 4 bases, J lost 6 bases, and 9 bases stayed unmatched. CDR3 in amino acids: CASSRLGLAGSDTQYF. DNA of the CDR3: TGCGCCAGCAGCCGACTCGGACTAGCGGGGTCTGATACGCAGTATTTT.

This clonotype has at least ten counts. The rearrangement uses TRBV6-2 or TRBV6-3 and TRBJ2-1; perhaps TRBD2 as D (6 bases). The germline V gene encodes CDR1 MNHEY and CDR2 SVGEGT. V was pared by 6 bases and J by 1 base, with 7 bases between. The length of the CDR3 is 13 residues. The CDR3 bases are TGTGCCAGCAGGGGGGGATCCTACAATGAGCAGTTCTTC. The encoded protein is CASRGGSYNEQFF.

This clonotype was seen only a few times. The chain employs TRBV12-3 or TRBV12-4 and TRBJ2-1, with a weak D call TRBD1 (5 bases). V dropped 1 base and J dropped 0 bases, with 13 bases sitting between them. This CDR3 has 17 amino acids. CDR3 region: CASSLGEQESSYNEQFF. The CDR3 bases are TGTGCCAGCAGTTTAGGGGAACAGGAAAGCTCCTACAATGAGCAGTTCTTC.

Here the CDR3 reads CASSQATTEQFF. As DNA, the CDR3 is TGTGCCAGCAGCCAAGCGACCACTGAGCAGTTCTTC. The chain joins TRBV3-1 to TRBJ2-1; no clear D. The V end was cut by 1 base, the J end by 9 bases, with 7 bases between. The CDR3 runs 12 residues. Germline V gene sequence: CDR1 LGHDT, CDR2 YNNKEL (reference sequence).

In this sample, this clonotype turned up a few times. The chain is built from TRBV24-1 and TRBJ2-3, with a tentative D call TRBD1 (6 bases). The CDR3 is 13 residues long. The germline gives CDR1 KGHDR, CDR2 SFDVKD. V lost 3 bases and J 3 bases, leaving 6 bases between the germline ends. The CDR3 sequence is CATSDGTTDTQYF. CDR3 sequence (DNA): TGTGCCACCAGTGATGGGACAACAGATACGCAGTATTTT.

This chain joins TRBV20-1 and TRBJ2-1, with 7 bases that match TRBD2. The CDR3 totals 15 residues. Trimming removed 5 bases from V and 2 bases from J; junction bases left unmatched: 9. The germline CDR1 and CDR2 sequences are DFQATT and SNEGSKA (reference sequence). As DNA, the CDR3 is TGCAGTGCTCCCCCCCGAGCGGGGCCCTACAATGAGCAGTTCTTC. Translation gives CSAPPRAGPYNEQFF.